This T cell receptor beta chain was profiled in a study of T cell clonality in common variable immunodeficiency. In germline, CDR1 is KGHSH, CDR2 LQKENI. The junction had 4 bases not matched to a gene; V was cut back by 3 bases and J by 3 bases. The CDR3 runs 15 residues. Control and CVID samples contributed equal amounts of genomic DNA. Only in-frame clones appear in the TCRdb table, and some are missing; sequencing was by immunoSEQ multiplex PCR. The sample is made up of tens of thousands of clones, none counted only once. As regards this clone: Read coverage stops 3 residues before the CDR3 terminus; the germline J gene supplies the remainder.

The clonotype originates from a person between 18 and 75 years old in good health. The sequenced sample consisted of peripheral blood mononuclear cells. The chain recombines TRBV18 with TRBJ2-7; the match to TRBD2 covers 11 bases. The CDR3 bases that were read are TGTGCCAGCTCACCGGGACTAGCGGAGCTCTACGAG. Translating it yields CASSPGLAELYE. The full-length CDR3 reads as CASSPGLAELYEQYF.